The rows below give T cell receptor beta chains drawn from one sample of a study of OX40 agonist ivuxolimab in advanced cancers. TCRdb keeps only in-frame clones here, not all; method: immunoSEQ multiplex PCR. Among about 130,000 clones listed, about 90% were seen once. The sequences come from CD4+ or CD8+ T cells sorted from blood, collected in a trial of the OX40 agonist ivuxolimab. The source is an adult with an advanced solid tumor such as melanoma, head and neck, liver or kidney cancer. The CDR3 runs from the conserved cysteine through the conserved F or W. The order of the fields is clone size, D gene, V gene, J gene, CDR3 protein, CDR3 DNA. The D gene is left open where the match is weak. Some rows have no size entry. The others give once, few or many, or a class for an expanded clone.

abundance: -
d_gene: TRBD1
v_gene: TRBV7-2
j_gene: TRBJ1-2
CDR3aa: CASSSPGTGYGYTF
CDR3nt: TGTGCCAGCAGCTCCCCCGGGACAGGGTATGGCTACACCTTC

abundance: -
d_gene: -
v_gene: TRBV21-1
j_gene: TRBJ2-2
CDR3aa: CASSKGGVKNTGELFF
CDR3nt: TGTGCCAGCAGCAAAGGCGGAGTCAAGAACACCGGGGAGCTGTTTTTT

abundance: -
d_gene: -
v_gene: TRBV5-6
j_gene: TRBJ2-3
CDR3aa: CASSSQGTDTQYF
CDR3nt: TGTGCCAGCAGCTCGCAGGGGACAGATACGCAGTATTTT

abundance: -
d_gene: TRBD1
v_gene: TRBV28
j_gene: TRBJ1-5
CDR3aa: CASSLRTGNQPQHF
CDR3nt: TGTGCCAGCAGTTTACGGACAGGGAATCAGCCCCAGCATTTT

abundance: -
d_gene: -
v_gene: TRBV2
j_gene: TRBJ2-7
CDR3aa: CASSSTVLYEQYF
CDR3nt: TGTGCCAGCAGTTCAACAGTACTCTACGAGCAGTACTTC

abundance: -
d_gene: -
v_gene: TRBV19
j_gene: TRBJ2-7
CDR3aa: CASSPRGRSTYEQYF
CDR3nt: TGTGCCAGTAGCCCAAGGGGCCGGAGTACCTACGAGCAGTACTTC

abundance: -
d_gene: -
v_gene: TRBV7-9
j_gene: TRBJ2-5
CDR3aa: CASSSGLALETQYF
CDR3nt: TGTGCGAGTTCTTCAGGGCTGGCCTTGGAGACCCAGTACTTC

abundance: -
d_gene: -
v_gene: TRBV7-8
j_gene: TRBJ2-3
CDR3aa: CASSPWGEGTDTQYF
CDR3nt: TGTGCCAGCAGCCCGTGGGGAGAGGGCACAGATACGCAGTATTTT

abundance: -
d_gene: -
v_gene: TRBV5-6
j_gene: TRBJ2-3
CDR3aa: CASSLASGTDTQYF
CDR3nt: TGTGCCAGCAGCTTGGCTAGCGGCACAGATACGCAGTATTTT

abundance: -
d_gene: -
v_gene: TRBV18
j_gene: TRBJ2-7
CDR3aa: CASSPPGRGDEQYF
CDR3nt: TGTGCCAGCTCACCACCGGGTAGAGGGGACGAGCAGTACTTC

abundance: -
d_gene: -
v_gene: TRBV9
j_gene: TRBJ1-5
CDR3aa: CASSVDGVLNQPQHF
CDR3nt: TGTGCCAGCAGCGTAGATGGGGTACTCAATCAGCCCCAGCATTTT

abundance: -
d_gene: TRBD2
v_gene: TRBV7-3
j_gene: TRBJ2-3
CDR3aa: CASKVSGGSTDTQYF
CDR3nt: TGTGCCAGTAAAGTTAGCGGGGGGAGCACAGATACGCAGTATTTT

abundance: -
d_gene: -
v_gene: TRBV11-2
j_gene: TRBJ2-5
CDR3aa: CASSPTVGALHETQYF
CDR3nt: TGTGCCAGCAGCCCCACCGTGGGGGCGCTTCACGAGACCCAGTACTTC

abundance: -
d_gene: -
v_gene: TRBV7-9
j_gene: TRBJ2-2
CDR3aa: CASSLVTGLTGELFF
CDR3nt: TGTGCCAGCAGCTTAGTTACAGGGCTCACCGGGGAGCTGTTTTTT

abundance: -
d_gene: TRBD1
v_gene: TRBV11-3
j_gene: TRBJ2-7
CDR3aa: CASSLDANRGYLGEQYF
CDR3nt: TGTGCCAGCAGCTTAGATGCGAACAGGGGGTATCTGGGGGAGCAGTACTTC

abundance: -
d_gene: -
v_gene: TRBV6-6
j_gene: TRBJ1-1
CDR3aa: CASSYREVSTEAFF
CDR3nt: TGTGCCAGCAGTTACAGGGAGGTGAGCACTGAAGCTTTCTTT

abundance: -
d_gene: -
v_gene: TRBV5-4
j_gene: TRBJ1-1
CDR3aa: CASSLGHPDREAFF
CDR3nt: TGTGCCAGCAGCTTGGGCCACCCAGATCGTGAAGCTTTCTTT

abundance: -
d_gene: TRBD2
v_gene: TRBV4-1
j_gene: TRBJ2-1
CDR3aa: CASSLKWVTSGRVEQFF
CDR3nt: TGCGCCAGCAGCCTCAAGTGGGTGACTAGCGGGAGGGTTGAGCAGTTCTTC

abundance: once
d_gene: -
v_gene: TRBV9
j_gene: TRBJ2-7
CDR3aa: CASSPSSGRTYEQYF
CDR3nt: TGTGCCAGCAGCCCCTCGTCGGGACGGACCTACGAGCAGTACTTC

abundance: -
d_gene: TRBD1
v_gene: TRBV6-4
j_gene: TRBJ1-4
CDR3aa: CASSDPRDRVLTNEKLFF
CDR3nt: TGTGCCAGCAGTGACCCCCGGGACAGGGTTTTGACTAATGAAAAACTGTTTTTT

abundance: -
d_gene: -
v_gene: TRBV11-2
j_gene: TRBJ2-4
CDR3aa: CASSQAAGWAKNIQYF
CDR3nt: TGTGCCAGCAGCCAAGCGGCAGGGTGGGCCAAAAACATTCAGTACTTC